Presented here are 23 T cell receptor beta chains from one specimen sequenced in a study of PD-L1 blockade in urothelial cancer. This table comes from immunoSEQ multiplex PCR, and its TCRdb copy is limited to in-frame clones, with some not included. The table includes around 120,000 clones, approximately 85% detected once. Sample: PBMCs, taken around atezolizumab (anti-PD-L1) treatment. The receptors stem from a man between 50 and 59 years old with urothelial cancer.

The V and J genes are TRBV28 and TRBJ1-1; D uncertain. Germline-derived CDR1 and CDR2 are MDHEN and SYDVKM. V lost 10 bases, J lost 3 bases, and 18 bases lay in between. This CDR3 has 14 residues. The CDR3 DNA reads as TGTGCCACCCTCCCTTCCCTAGGATACACTGAAGCTTTCTTT. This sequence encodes CATLPSLGYTEAFF.

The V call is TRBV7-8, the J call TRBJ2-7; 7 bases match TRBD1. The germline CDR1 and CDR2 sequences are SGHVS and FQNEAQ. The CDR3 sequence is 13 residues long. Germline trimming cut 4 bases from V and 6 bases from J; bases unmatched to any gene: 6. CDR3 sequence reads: CASSSDRVGEQYF. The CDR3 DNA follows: TGTGCCAGCAGCTCAGACAGGGTAGGCGAGCAGTACTTC.

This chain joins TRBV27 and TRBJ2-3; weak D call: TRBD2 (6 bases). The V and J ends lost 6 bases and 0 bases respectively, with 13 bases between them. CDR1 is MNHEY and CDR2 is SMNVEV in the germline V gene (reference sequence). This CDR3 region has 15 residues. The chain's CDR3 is CASRRRETSTDTQYF. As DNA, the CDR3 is TGTGCCAGCAGACGGCGGGAAACTAGCACAGATACGCAGTATTTT.

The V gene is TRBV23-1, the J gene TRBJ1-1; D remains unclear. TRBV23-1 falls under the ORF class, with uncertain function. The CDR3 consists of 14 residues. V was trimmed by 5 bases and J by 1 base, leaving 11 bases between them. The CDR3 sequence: CASSGREANTEAFF. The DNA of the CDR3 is TGCGCCAGCAGTGGACGGGAAGCGAACACTGAAGCTTTCTTT.

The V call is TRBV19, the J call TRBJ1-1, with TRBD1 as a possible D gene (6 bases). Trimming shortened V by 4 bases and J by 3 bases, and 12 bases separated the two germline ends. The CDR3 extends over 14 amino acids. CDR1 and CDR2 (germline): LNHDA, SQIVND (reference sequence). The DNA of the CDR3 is TGTGCCAGTAGTACTAAGGGGGATGACACTGAAGCTTTCTTT. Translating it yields CASSTKGDDTEAFF.

The CDR3 loop reads CASSFPGLRTEAFF. The CDR3 DNA follows: TGTGCCAGCAGCTTCCCCGGGTTGCGGACTGAAGCTTTCTTT. V usage is TRBV5-4 and J usage is TRBJ1-1; D gene ambiguous. With 2 bases removed from V and 5 bases from J, the gap between germline ends came to 13 bases. This CDR3 contains 14 residues. In germline, CDR1 is SGHNT, CDR2 YYREEE (reference sequence).

CDR3: CASSPLGRGTADTQYF. In DNA form, the CDR3 reads TGCGCCAGCAGCCCCTTGGGGAGGGGGACGGCAGATACGCAGTATTTT. The gene calls are TRBV5-1 and TRBJ2-3; TRBD2 is a possible D gene (7 bases). V gave up 4 bases and J gave up 4 bases, with 19 bases separating them. CDR3 length equals 16 residues. CDR1 is SGHRS and CDR2 is YFSETQ in the germline V gene.

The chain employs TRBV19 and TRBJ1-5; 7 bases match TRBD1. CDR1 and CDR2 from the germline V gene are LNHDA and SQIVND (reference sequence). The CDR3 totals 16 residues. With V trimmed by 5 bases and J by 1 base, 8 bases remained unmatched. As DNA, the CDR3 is TGTGCCAGTAGTGCTTCCGGGACAGCGAGCAATCAGCCCCAGCATTTT. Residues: CASSASGTASNQPQHF.

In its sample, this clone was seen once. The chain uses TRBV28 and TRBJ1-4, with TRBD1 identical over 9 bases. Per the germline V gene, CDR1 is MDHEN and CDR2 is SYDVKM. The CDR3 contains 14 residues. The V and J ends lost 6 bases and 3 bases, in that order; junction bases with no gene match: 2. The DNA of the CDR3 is TGTGCCAGCAGGGGGACAGGGTCTAATGAAAAACTGTTTTTT. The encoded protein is CASRGTGSNEKLFF.

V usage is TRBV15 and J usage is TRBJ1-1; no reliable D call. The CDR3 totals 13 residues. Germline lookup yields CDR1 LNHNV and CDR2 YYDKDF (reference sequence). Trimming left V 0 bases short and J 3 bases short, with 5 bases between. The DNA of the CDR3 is TGTGCCACCAGCAGAGATCGGTACACTGAAGCTTTCTTT. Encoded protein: CATSRDRYTEAFF.

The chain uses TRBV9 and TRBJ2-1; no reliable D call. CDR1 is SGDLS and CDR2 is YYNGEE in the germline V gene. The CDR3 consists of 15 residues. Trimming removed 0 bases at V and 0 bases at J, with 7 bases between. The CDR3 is CASSVARGSYNEQFF. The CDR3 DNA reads TGTGCCAGCAGCGTAGCTCGAGGCTCCTACAATGAGCAGTTCTTC.

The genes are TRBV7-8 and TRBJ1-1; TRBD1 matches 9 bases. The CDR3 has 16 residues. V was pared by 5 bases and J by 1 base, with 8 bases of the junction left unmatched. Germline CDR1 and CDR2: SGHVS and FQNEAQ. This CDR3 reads CASSRGTGQGNTEAFF. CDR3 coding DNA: TGTGCCAGCAGCCGGGGGACAGGGCAGGGGAACACTGAAGCTTTCTTT.

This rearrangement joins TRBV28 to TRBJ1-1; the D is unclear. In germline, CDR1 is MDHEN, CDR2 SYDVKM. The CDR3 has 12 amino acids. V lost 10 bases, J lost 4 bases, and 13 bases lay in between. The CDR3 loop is CATTTRITEAFF. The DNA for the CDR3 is TGTGCCACGACTACCAGGATCACTGAAGCTTTCTTT.

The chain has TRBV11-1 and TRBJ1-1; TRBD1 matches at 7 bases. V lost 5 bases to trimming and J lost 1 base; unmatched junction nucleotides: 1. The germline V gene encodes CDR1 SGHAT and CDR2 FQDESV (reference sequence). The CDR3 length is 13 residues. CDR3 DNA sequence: TGTGCCAGCAGCCGGACAGGGAACACTGAAGCTTTCTTT. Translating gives CASSRTGNTEAFF.

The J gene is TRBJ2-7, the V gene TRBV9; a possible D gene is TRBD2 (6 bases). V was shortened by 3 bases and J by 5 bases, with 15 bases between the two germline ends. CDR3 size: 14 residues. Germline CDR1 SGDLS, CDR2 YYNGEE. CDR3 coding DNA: TGTGCCAGCAGCGCCCCTCCTAGCGACCACGAGCAGTACTTC. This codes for CASSAPPSDHEQYF.

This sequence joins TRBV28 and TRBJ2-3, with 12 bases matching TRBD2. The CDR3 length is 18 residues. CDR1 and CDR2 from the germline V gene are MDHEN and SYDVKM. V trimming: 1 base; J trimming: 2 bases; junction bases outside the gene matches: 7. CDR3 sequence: CASSLSPTSGRTTDTQYF. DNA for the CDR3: TGTGCCAGCAGTTTATCTCCAACTAGCGGGAGGACCACAGATACGCAGTATTTT.

CDR3: CASSLRSALGETQYF. The CDR3, as DNA: TGTGCCAGCAGCTTGCGGTCAGCCCTAGGAGAGACCCAGTACTTC. The chain is built from TRBV5-6 and TRBJ2-5; D is ambiguous. Trimming removed 1 base at V and 4 bases at J, with 14 bases between. The CDR3 is 15 amino acids. Germline lookup yields CDR1 SGHDT and CDR2 YYEEEE.

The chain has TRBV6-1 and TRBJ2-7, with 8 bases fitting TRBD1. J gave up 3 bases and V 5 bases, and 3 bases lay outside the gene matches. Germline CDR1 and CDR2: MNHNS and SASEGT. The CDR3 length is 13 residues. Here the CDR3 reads CASSPGQDYEQYF. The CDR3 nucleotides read TGTGCCAGCAGTCCGGGACAGGACTACGAGCAGTACTTC.

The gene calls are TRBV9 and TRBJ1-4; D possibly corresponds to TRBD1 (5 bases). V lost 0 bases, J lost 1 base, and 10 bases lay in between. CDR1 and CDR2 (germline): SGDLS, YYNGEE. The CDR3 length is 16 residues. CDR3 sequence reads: CASSVGTDKTNEKLFF. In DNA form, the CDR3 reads TGTGCCAGCAGCGTAGGAACGGACAAAACTAATGAAAAACTGTTTTTT.

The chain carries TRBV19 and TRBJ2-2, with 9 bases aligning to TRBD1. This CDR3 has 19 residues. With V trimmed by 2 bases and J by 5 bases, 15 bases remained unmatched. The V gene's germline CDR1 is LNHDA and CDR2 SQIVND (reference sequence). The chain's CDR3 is CASSISGTGSLVGTGELFF. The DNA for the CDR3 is TGTGCCAGTAGTATATCGGGGACAGGGTCCCTAGTGGGGACCGGGGAGCTGTTTTTT. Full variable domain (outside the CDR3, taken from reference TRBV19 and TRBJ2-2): DGGITQSPKYLFRKEGQNVTLSCEQNLNHDAMYWYRQDPGQGLRLIYYSQIVNDFQKGDIAEGYSVSREKKESFPLTVTSAQKNPTAFYLCASSISGTGSLVGTGELFFGEGSRLTVL.

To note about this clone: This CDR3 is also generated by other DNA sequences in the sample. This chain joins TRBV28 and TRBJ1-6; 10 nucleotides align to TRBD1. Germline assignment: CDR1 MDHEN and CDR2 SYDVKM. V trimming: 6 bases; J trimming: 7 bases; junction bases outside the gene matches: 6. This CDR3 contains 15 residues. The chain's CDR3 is CASRPGQGRNSPLHF. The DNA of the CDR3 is TGTGCCAGCAGGCCGGGACAGGGGCGAAATTCACCCCTCCACTTT. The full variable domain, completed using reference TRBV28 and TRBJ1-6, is DVKVTQSSRYLVKRTGEKVFLECVQDMDHENMFWYRQDPGLGLRLIYFSYDVKMKEKGDIPEGYSVSREKKERFSLILESASTNQTSMYLCASRPGQGRNSPLHFGNGTRLTVT.

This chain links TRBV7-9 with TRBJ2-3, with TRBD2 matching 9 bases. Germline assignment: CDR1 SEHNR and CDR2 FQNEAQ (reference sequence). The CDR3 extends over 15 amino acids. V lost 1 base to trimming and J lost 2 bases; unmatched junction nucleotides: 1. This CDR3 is CASSLGLAVTDTQYF. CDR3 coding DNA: TGTGCCAGCAGCTTAGGACTAGCGGTCACAGATACGCAGTATTTT.

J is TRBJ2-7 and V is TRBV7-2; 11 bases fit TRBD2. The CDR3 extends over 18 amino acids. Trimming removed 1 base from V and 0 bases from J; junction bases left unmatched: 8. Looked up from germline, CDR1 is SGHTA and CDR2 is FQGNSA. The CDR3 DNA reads TGTGCCAGCAGCTTAGGGGTTTCTAGCGGGAGGCCCTCCTACGAGCAGTACTTC. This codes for CASSLGVSSGRPSYEQYF.